This TCR beta chain emerged from a study of T cells in localized non-small cell lung cancer. General study points: Tumor trailed uninvolved adjacent lung in T cell clonality, which peaked there.

To note about this clone: The antigen is undetermined.

The protocol was immunoSEQ multiplex PCR, while the TCRdb copy is restricted to in-frame clones and leaves out a portion. The data show approximately 21,000 clones, 70% to 90% seen once. This CDR3 region has 17 residues. Germline V CDR1 and CDR2: SGHAT, FQNNGV. Losses at the gene ends were 5 bases for V and 0 bases for J; bases not matched to a gene: 10. The source is a male donor at least 60 years old with stage I lung adenocarcinoma. The rearrangement joins TRBV11-2 to TRBJ1-1, with 9 bases that match TRBD1. The sample consisted of peripheral blood, taken before any cancer treatment. As DNA, the CDR3 is TGTGCCAGCAGCGGCGACAGGGGGTTTACTATGAACACTGAAGCTTTCTTT. Amino acid sequence: CASSGDRGFTMNTEAFF.